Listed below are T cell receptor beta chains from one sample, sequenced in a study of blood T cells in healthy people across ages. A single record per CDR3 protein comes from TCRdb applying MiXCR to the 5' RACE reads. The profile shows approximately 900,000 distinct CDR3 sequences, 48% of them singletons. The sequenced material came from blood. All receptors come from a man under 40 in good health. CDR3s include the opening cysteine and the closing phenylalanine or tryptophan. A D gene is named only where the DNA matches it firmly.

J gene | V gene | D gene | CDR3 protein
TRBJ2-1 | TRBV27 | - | CASSRLEPGRNEQFF
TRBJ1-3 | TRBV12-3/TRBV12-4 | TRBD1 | CASRGTGTGVGNTIYF
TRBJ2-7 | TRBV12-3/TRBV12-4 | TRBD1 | CASSLKDRTYF
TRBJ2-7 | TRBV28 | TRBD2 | CASSGGGSITYEQYF
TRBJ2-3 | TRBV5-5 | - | CASSSDAPWDTQYF
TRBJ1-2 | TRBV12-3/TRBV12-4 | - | CASSFQVNYGYTF
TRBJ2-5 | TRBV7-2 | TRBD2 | CASNFRGGQDEQYF
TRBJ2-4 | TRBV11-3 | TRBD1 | CASSSFSGTESIQYF
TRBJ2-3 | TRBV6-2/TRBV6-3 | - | CASSYALPDPYSTDTQYF
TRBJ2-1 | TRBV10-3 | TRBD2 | CTIASGGVRNEQFF
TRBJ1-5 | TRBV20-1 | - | CSARARTLGLSNQPQHF